The 24 T cell receptor beta chains reported below all come from one sample, sequenced in a study of T cell responses to AZD1222 COVID-19 vaccine. TCRdb's table, derived via immunoSEQ multiplex PCR, lists solely in-frame clones and lacks some. The repertoire holds around 130,000 clones, with 85% to 90% as singletons. The specimen was peripheral blood, collected 28 days after the second AZD1222 dose. Source of these receptors: an adult who received the AZD1222 COVID-19 vaccine.

This chain uses TRBV6-5 with TRBJ2-3; D might be TRBD1 or TRBD2, each matching 5 bases. The CDR3 has 14 amino acids. V was cut by 4 bases and J by 1 base, with 9 bases left in between. Germline loops: CDR1 MNHEY, CDR2 SVGAGI. CDR3 loop: CASSLTGRTDTQYF. The CDR3 bases are TGTGCCAGCAGTTTAACGGGGCGCACAGATACGCAGTATTTT.

The gene calls are TRBV20-1 and TRBJ1-4; unclear D gene. Trimming stripped 1 base from V and 13 bases from J, with 10 bases between. Germline V lookup: CDR1 DFQATT, CDR2 SNEGSKA (reference sequence). The CDR3 covers 11 residues. The chain's CDR3 is CSARVGERLFF. CDR3 coding DNA: TGCAGTGCTAGAGTTGGGGAGCGACTGTTTTTT.

The chain combines TRBV27 with TRBJ2-5, with D hard to call. The germline V and J ends were trimmed by 0 bases and 0 bases, with 8 bases remaining between them. CDR1 is MNHEY and CDR2 is SMNVEV in the germline V gene (reference sequence). The CDR3 has 15 amino acids. The CDR3 loop is CASSLSRLHQETQYF. The CDR3 DNA reads as TGTGCCAGCAGTTTATCGCGCCTACACCAAGAGACCCAGTACTTC.

The chain couples TRBV10-1 to TRBJ2-1, with a tentative D call TRBD2 (5 bases). V dropped 0 bases and J dropped 0 bases, with 9 bases sitting between them. The CDR3 spans 16 residues. Germline values: CDR1 WNHNN, CDR2 SYGVQD (reference sequence). CDR3 nucleotides: TGCGCCAGCAGTGAGTCTAGCGCGAGCTCCTACAATGAGCAGTTCTTC. Protein: CASSESSASSYNEQFF.

The J gene is TRBJ2-7, the V gene TRBV7-3, with 8 bases fitting TRBD2. Per the germline V gene, CDR1 is SGHTA and CDR2 is FQGTGA. The CDR3 sequence is 15 residues long. V trimming: 3 bases; J trimming: 2 bases; junction bases outside the gene matches: 6. CDR3 nucleotides: TGTGCCAGCAGCTTGTCGGGGGGGACCGCCTACGAGCAGTACTTC. This gives the protein CASSLSGGTAYEQYF.

The chain couples TRBV14 to TRBJ2-2; 7 positions agree with TRBD1. The germline V gene has CDR1 SGHDN and CDR2 FVKESK. This CDR3 contains 15 residues. Trimming removed 0 bases from V and 9 bases from J; junction bases left unmatched: 7. CDR3 DNA sequence: TGTGCCAGCAGCCAAGATCCCAGGGGGAGCCGGGAGCTGTTTTTT. This gives the protein CASSQDPRGSRELFF.

The V and J genes are TRBV28 and TRBJ1-4; the D gene is possibly TRBD1 (6 bases). Germline V gives CDR1 MDHEN, CDR2 SYDVKM. This CDR3 comprises 16 residues. V was trimmed by 1 base and J by 7 bases, leaving 16 bases between them. The CDR3 region has the DNA TGTGCCAGCAGTTTATCGAGGCAGGGGATCGGTGAAAAACTGTTTTTT. It translates to CASSLSRQGIGEKLFF.

This clone was counted a single time. The gene calls are TRBV7-2 and TRBJ2-3, with unresolved D. Per germline, CDR1 SGHTA and CDR2 FQGNSA. Trimming left V 2 bases short and J 5 bases short, with 2 bases between. The CDR3 length is 11 residues. The CDR3 sequence is CASSLQDTQYF. The CDR3 nucleotides are TGTGCCAGCAGCTTACAAGATACGCAGTATTTT.

V and J are TRBV10-3 and TRBJ1-6; 7 bases align to TRBD1. Germline loops: CDR1 ENHRY, CDR2 SYGVKD. CDR3 size: 14 residues. V was clipped by 6 bases and J by 6 bases; unmatched bases: 5. The CDR3 DNA is TGTGCCATCAGGGCAACAGGGGTTAATTCACCCCTCCACTTT. Translating gives CAIRATGVNSPLHF.

The chain uses TRBV11-2 and TRBJ1-3; D not certain. Germline lookup yields CDR1 SGHAT and CDR2 FQNNGV. The ends were cut back, 2 bases at V and 2 bases at J, with 4 bases in the middle. The CDR3 runs to 13 residues. The CDR3 sequence: CASSLQAGNTIYF. CDR3 DNA: TGTGCCAGCAGCTTACAGGCTGGAAACACCATATATTTT.

The CDR3 sequence is CASSGTGGVAGNYGYTF. DNA of the CDR3: TGTGCCAGCAGTGGGACAGGGGGCGTCGCGGGGAACTATGGCTACACCTTC. V is TRBV2 and J is TRBJ1-2, with 11 nucleotides matching TRBD1. The V gene end was trimmed by 4 bases and the J gene end by 2 bases; junction bases not matched to a gene: 9. Per the germline V gene, CDR1 is SNHLY and CDR2 is FYNNEI. This CDR3 is built from 17 residues.

The rearrangement links TRBV4-2 to TRBJ1-5, with D unresolved. CDR3 length: 15 residues. Trimming shortened V by 0 bases and J by 2 bases, and 8 bases separated the two germline ends. The germline V gene encodes CDR1 LGHNA and CDR2 YNFKEQ. CDR3 DNA sequence: TGTGCCAGCAGCCAAGATGACGACGGCAATCAGCCCCAGCATTTT. Protein product: CASSQDDDGNQPQHF.

V usage is TRBV15 and J usage is TRBJ1-4, with 7 nucleotides matching TRBD1. V lost 7 bases and J lost 3; bases outside the gene matches: 5. The germline CDR1 and CDR2 sequences are LNHNV and YYDKDF (reference sequence). The CDR3 extends over 14 amino acids. CDR3 DNA: TGTGCCACCAACAGGGGCAGGGCTAATGAAAAACTGTTTTTT. Amino acid sequence: CATNRGRANEKLFF. Drawing the rest from reference TRBV15 and TRBJ1-4, the complete variable domain is DAMVIQNPRYQVTQFGKPVTLSCSQTLNHNVMYWYQQKSSQAPKLLFHYYDKDFNNEADTPDNFQSRRPNTSFCFLDIRSPGLGDTAMYLCATNRGRANEKLFFGSGTQLSVL.

This clone was found a few times. CDR3 region: CASSQGASDNSPLHF. CDR3 bases: TGCGCCAGCAGCCAAGGGGCGAGCGATAATTCACCCCTCCACTTT. The chain couples TRBV4-1 to TRBJ1-6; D remains ambiguous. V was trimmed by 1 base and J by 5 bases, leaving 9 bases between them. From germline, CDR1 is MGHRA and CDR2 YSYEKL. The CDR3 has 15 residues.

The CDR3 sequence: CASSVVGGSTDTQYF. The CDR3 nucleotides are TGTGCCAGCAGCGTAGTCGGGGGGAGCACAGATACGCAGTATTTT. The gene calls are TRBV9 and TRBJ2-3; the match to TRBD2 covers 7 bases. V lost 0 bases to trimming and J lost 0 bases; unmatched junction nucleotides: 1. The germline V gene encodes CDR1 SGDLS and CDR2 YYNGEE. The length of the CDR3 is 15 residues. Based on the CDR3 plus reference TRBV9 and TRBJ2-3, the full variable domain is DSGVTQTPKHLITATGQRVTLRCSPRSGDLSVYWYQQSLDQGLQFLIQYYNGEERAKGNILERFSAQQFPDLHSELNLSSLELGDSALYFCASSVVGGSTDTQYFGPGTRLTVL.

The chain couples TRBV11-2 to TRBJ2-3; no clear D. Germline assignment: CDR1 SGHAT and CDR2 FQNNGV. CDR3 size: 14 residues. V lost 5 bases, J lost 6 bases, and 15 bases lay in between. The CDR3 protein is CASSRVYQSDTQYF. CDR3 nucleotide sequence: TGTGCCAGCAGCCGAGTGTACCAGTCGGATACGCAGTATTTT.

The chain is built from TRBV18 and TRBJ1-4, with D perhaps matching TRBD1 (6 bases). The V gene's germline CDR1 is KGHSH and CDR2 LQKENI. V was clipped by 6 bases and J by 5 bases, with 16 bases between them. This CDR3 region has 15 residues. The CDR3 bases are TGTGCCAGCTCGGCGGAGACAGGAGGAAATGAAAAACTGTTTTTT. Translated, it gives CASSAETGGNEKLFF.

In this sample, this clone turned up once. This chain joins TRBV27 and TRBJ2-1; D gene unclear. The CDR3 has 14 residues. The V end lost 2 bases, the J end lost 9 bases, and 14 bases lay between the germline ends. CDR1 is MNHEY, CDR2 SMNVEV, per germline (reference sequence). CDR3: CASSLNTIVGEQFF. In DNA, the CDR3 is TGTGCCAGCAGTTTAAACACGATCGTGGGTGAGCAGTTCTTC.

In its sample, this clone was seen once. This chain uses TRBV5-5 with TRBJ2-2; D ambiguous. Germline V CDR1 and CDR2: SGHKS, YYEKEE (reference sequence). The length of the CDR3 is 14 residues. V was shortened by 0 bases and J by 3 bases, with 6 bases between the two germline ends. CDR3 nucleotides: TGTGCCAGCAGCTTGGTCTCCCACACCGGGGAGCTGTTTTTT. This gives the protein CASSLVSHTGELFF.

The chain couples TRBV7-3 to TRBJ2-1, with no clear D. The germline V gene has CDR1 SGHTA and CDR2 FQGTGA. The CDR3 runs to 14 residues. V lost 1 base and J 0 bases, leaving 4 bases between the germline ends. The DNA for the CDR3 is TGTGCCAGCAGCTTAAAGGCCTCCTACAATGAGCAGTTCTTC. Translating gives CASSLKASYNEQFF.

The rearrangement uses TRBV5-1 and TRBJ2-1; D is unresolved. Per germline, CDR1 SGHRS and CDR2 YFSETQ. The ends were cut back, 4 bases at V and 7 bases at J, with 12 bases in the middle. This CDR3 region has 13 residues. The CDR3 loop is CASSPSLTNEQFF. The CDR3 nucleotides are TGCGCCAGCAGCCCCTCATTGACTAATGAGCAGTTCTTC.

V usage is TRBV19 and J usage is TRBJ1-4, with D uncertain. The V gene lost 6 bases and the J gene lost 6 bases, with 11 bases spanning the gap. CDR3 length equals 13 residues. CDR1 LNHDA and CDR2 SQIVND come from the germline V gene (reference sequence). CDR3 region: CASRVVGDEKLFF. The CDR3 bases are TGTGCCAGTAGGGTCGTGGGAGATGAAAAACTGTTTTTT.

The V gene is TRBV19, the J gene TRBJ1-1; no clear D gene. Germline CDR1 and CDR2: LNHDA and SQIVND (reference sequence). Between the trimmed V and J ends, which lost 5 bases and 1 base, there was a span of 8 bases. The CDR3 has 13 amino acids. CDR3 bases: TGTGCCAGTAGTCCGACACAGAACACTGAAGCTTTCTTT. The encoded protein is CASSPTQNTEAFF.

The rearrangement joins TRBV2 to TRBJ2-2; D might be TRBD2 (5 bases). There are 14 residues in the CDR3. Germline values: CDR1 SNHLY, CDR2 FYNNEI. V lost 5 bases and J lost 6, with 13 bases in between. In DNA, the CDR3 is TGTGCCAGCAGTATCGGACTTATCGCCGGGGAGCTGTTTTTT. This translates into CASSIGLIAGELFF.